This T cell receptor (beta chain) emerged from a study of shared clonotypes between healthy human individuals. Running of the assay took place at deep level. Tens of thousands of T cell genomes (around 200 ng DNA) went into each sorted-subset replicate. Some clones are missing from TCRdb's copy, which holds only in-frame ones; the method was immunoSEQ multiplex PCR. The sample includes 740,000 or so clones, around four fifths of them seen just once. CDR1 is SNHLY, CDR2 FYNNEI, per germline. V was shortened by 8 bases and J by 0 bases, with 8 bases between the two germline ends. CDR3 length: 13 residues. Note on this clone: Other DNA sequences within the sample encode an identical CDR3.

The TCR comes from a woman aged 25 to 45 in good health. The sample taken for sequencing was memory CD4+ T cells sorted from blood. Noted subset: CD45RA-negative fraction. The V and J genes are TRBV2 and TRBJ1-5, with unresolved D. The CDR3 sequence is CASSTVSNQPQHF. The CDR3 bases are TGTGCCAGCTCGACGGTTAGCAATCAGCCCCAGCATTTT.